The TCR beta chain described here comes from a study of tissue T cells after allogeneic stem cell transplantation. Study details: Patients with graft-versus-host disease had grafts: four unmodified, three CD34-selected and T-cell-depleted. Recipient PBMCs from before transplant existed for several GVHD patients. Smaller viable blood or marrow samples skipped sorting for direct DNA extraction.

The table came from immunoSEQ multiplex PCR; TCRdb's copy has only in-frame clones and leaves some out. The repertoire holds some 28,000 clones, with 85% as singletons. This clone qualifies as medium-sized. Germline CDR1 is SGHNT and CDR2 is YYREEE (reference sequence). This CDR3 spans 14 amino acids. The V gene end was trimmed by 5 bases and the J gene end by 3 bases; junction bases not matched to a gene: 5. The source is a woman aged 18-55 years who later had graft-versus-host disease after an allogeneic stem cell transplant. Sequencing used blood, obtained before transplantation. The genes are TRBV5-4 and TRBJ1-2, with TRBD1 matching over 9 bases. DNA for the CDR3: TGTGCCAGCAGTATGGGACAGGGTGACTATGGCTACACCTTC. Its translation: CASSMGQGDYGYTF.